A selection of T cell receptor beta chains follows, all from one sample in a study of shared clonotypes between healthy human individuals. Sequencing was performed with immunoSEQ multiplex PCR; in TCRdb, only in-frame clones are kept and a portion is missing. The data hold 2,100,000 or so clones, with 90% to 97% observed a single time. Sequencing was performed on naive CD4+ T cells sorted from blood. All receptors derive from a man between 18 and 35 years old in good health. Each CDR3 is given with its conserved first and last residue. D genes are given only for firm matches. Not every row has a clone size; where given, it reads once, few, many or a size class.

TRBV4-1,TRBJ1-2,-,-,TGCGCCAGCAGCCAAGTCTCTCCAAGGACAGAAGTAAACTATGGCTACACCTTC,CASSQVSPRTEVNYGYTF
TRBV5-1,TRBJ1-6,-,-,TGCGCCAGCAGGGTAGGGACGGGCAATTCACCCCTCCACTTT,CASRVGTGNSPLHF
TRBV30,TRBJ1-5,-,-,TGTGCCTGGGGGCACGGATATCAGCCCCAGCATTTT,CAWGHGYQPQHF
TRBV29-1,TRBJ2-2,once,-,TGCAGCGTCCACACCCGGGACACGGGAAACACCGGGGAGCTGTTTTTT,CSVHTRDTGNTGELFF
TRBV10-3,TRBJ1-6,-,TRBD1,TGTGCCATCAGTGATTACGGACAGGGGAAAAATTCACCCCTCCACTTT,CAISDYGQGKNSPLHF
TRBV6-1,TRBJ1-5,once,-,TGTGCCAGCATCCAGGACAGCAGCAATCAGCCCCAGCATTTT,CASIQDSSNQPQHF
TRBV6-1,TRBJ2-7,-,-,TGTGCCAGCAGTGGTGACTCGAGGACAGCTAAAATCAATTCCTACGAGCAGTACTTC,CASSGDSRTAKINSYEQYF
TRBV28,TRBJ1-5,few,-,TGTGCCAGCAAGAGGGCCTCCCAGCCCCAGCATTTT,CASKRASQPQHF
TRBV6-1,TRBJ1-4,once,TRBD1,TGTGCCAGCAGTCCCCCGGGACAGGGGTACGAAAAACTGTTTTTT,CASSPPGQGYEKLFF
TRBV30,TRBJ1-2,-,TRBD1,TGTGCCTGGACCTACTCAACCGGGACAGGGGATTTCTATGGCTACACCTTC,CAWTYSTGTGDFYGYTF
TRBV28,TRBJ2-7,-,-,TGTGCCAGCAGTCTCCACGTAGCCGACGGCGTATCTTTC,CASSLHVADGVSF
TRBV5-6,TRBJ1-6,-,-,TGTGCCAGCAGCCGGGACTTTAATTCACCCCTCCACTTT,CASSRDFNSPLHF
TRBV28,TRBJ2-5,-,TRBD2,TGTGCCAGCACGTCAGGGACTATTCTGAGGGCCCAGTACTTC,CASTSGTILRAQYF
TRBV4-2,TRBJ1-1,-,-,TGTGCCAGCAGACTAGGGTTGCACACTGAAGCTTTCTTT,CASRLGLHTEAFF
TRBV5-1,TRBJ2-1,-,-,TGCGCCAGCAGCTTAGACGGGAGCTTGCGCAATGAGCAGTTCTTC,CASSLDGSLRNEQFF
TRBV5-1,TRBJ2-7,few,TRBD2,TGCGCCAGCAGCTCACGACTAGCTCGGGAAGAGCAGTACTTC,CASSSRLAREEQYF
TRBV7-9,TRBJ1-2,-,TRBD1,TGTGCCAGCAGGGGGACAGGGGGTTATGGCTACACCTTC,CASRGTGGYGYTF
TRBV4-1,TRBJ1-1,-,TRBD1,TGCGCCAGCAGCCAAACGGGGGACAGGGAGACTGAAGCTTTCTTT,CASSQTGDRETEAFF
TRBV30,TRBJ1-5,-,-,TGTGCCTGGAGTGTCCCAGGGGCGCAAAATCAGCCCCAGCATTTT,CAWSVPGAQNQPQHF
TRBV7-6,TRBJ2-1,-,-,TGTGCCAGCAGCTTAGAAATGGTACGAGGGAATGAGCAGTTCTTC,CASSLEMVRGNEQFF
TRBV4-3,TRBJ2-1,-,-,TGCGCCAGCAGCCAAGAGTATGGTGGGTCCGGATACAATGAGCAGTTCTTC,CASSQEYGGSGYNEQFF
TRBV9,TRBJ2-7,-,-,TGTGCCAGCAGCGTCGGTTCCCCGGGACTTGCCTACGAGCAGTACTTC,CASSVGSPGLAYEQYF
TRBV5-1,TRBJ1-2,-,-,TGCGCCAGCAGCTTGCGGGCCAACTATGGCTACACCTTC,CASSLRANYGYTF
TRBV5-6,TRBJ1-4,-,-,TGTGCCAGCAGTCTGGTCGTAGGGGAATTCGAAAAACTGTTTTTT,CASSLVVGEFEKLFF
TRBV7-8,TRBJ1-2,-,-,TGTGCCAGCAGCTTAGCGGGGACTGGCTACACCTTC,CASSLAGTGYTF
TRBV5-1,TRBJ2-3,-,TRBD1,TGCGCCAGCAGCTTGCCGCCGGGACAGCCTAGCACAGATACGCAGTATTTT,CASSLPPGQPSTDTQYF
TRBV15,TRBJ1-5,-,-,TGTGCCACCAGCGAAAGGTCCGACAGCAATCAGCCCCAGCATTTT,CATSERSDSNQPQHF
TRBV10-2,TRBJ2-5,-,-,TGCGCCAGCGGGTTCTTGCAAGAGACCCAGTACTTC,CASGFLQETQYF
TRBV28,TRBJ2-7,-,-,TGTGCCAGCAGTTTGGGGTATTCCTCCTACGAGCAGTACTTC,CASSLGYSSYEQYF
TRBV30,TRBJ2-7,-,TRBD2,TGTGCCTGGAGTATACGAGGCGGGGGGTCATCCTACGAGCAGTACTTC,CAWSIRGGGSSYEQYF
TRBV5-4,TRBJ2-3,-,TRBD1,TGTGCCAGCAGCCCCGACAGGGCCACAGATACGCAGTATTTT,CASSPDRATDTQYF
TRBV9,TRBJ1-6,-,-,TGTGCCAGCAGCGGCGGACAGCTCAATTCACCCCTCCACTTT,CASSGGQLNSPLHF
TRBV6-1,TRBJ1-2,-,TRBD1,TGTGCCAGCAGTGTACAGGGGTATGGCTACACCTTC,CASSVQGYGYTF
TRBV5-4,TRBJ2-7,once,-,TGTGCCAGCAGCTTACAAGATTACTACGAGCAGTACTTC,CASSLQDYYEQYF
TRBV14,TRBJ2-1,once,TRBD2,TGTGCCAGCAGCCATACTAGCGGGGTCTACTCCTACAATGAGCAGTTCTTC,CASSHTSGVYSYNEQFF
TRBV10-3,TRBJ1-2,-,-,TGTGCCACTGACAAGGGGGATAACTATGGCTACACCTTC,CATDKGDNYGYTF
TRBV5-4,TRBJ2-3,-,-,TGTGCCGGCCATGACTCGCGGAACACAGATACGCAGTATTTT,CAGHDSRNTDTQYF